This section outlines one T cell receptor (beta chain) sequence together with its context. There are a few counts of this clonotype. Its cognate antigen has yet to be identified. The CDR3 carries no conserved terminal phenylalanine or tryptophan, so it likely arises from a read error. This entry comes from a study of tumor and adjacent non-tumor tissue in lung cancer (dated by TCRdb to between 2017 and 2018). At the level of the whole study: Of the cohort, eleven to twelve patients had adenocarcinoma, 2 had squamous cell carcinoma and 1 had small cell lung cancer. TCRbeta CDR3 sequencing was performed on thirty paired specimens, with one tumor sample and one normal lung sample collected per patient. The study compared bulk TCRbeta repertoires from lung tumor tissue and matched distant non-tumor lung tissue of approximately 15 lung cancer patients. Among the approximately 15 patients, ages ranged from about 30 to 80 years, about 10 were men and 5 were women, and disease was TNM stage I to III. Sequencing generated a total of more than 100 million productive TCRbeta reads, averaging about 4.2 million reads per sample.

RNA was extracted from bulk unsorted tissue and checked for quality with a NanoDrop ND-1000 and an Agilent 2100. Normal lung samples were distant non-tumor tissue taken more than 3 cm from the tumor edge. Donors were newly diagnosed lung cancer patients admitted for thoracic surgery in China between August and November 2014, without prior chemotherapy. The study excluded patients who had received radiotherapy or chemotherapy before or who had another cancer at the same time. Pieces of surgical tissue measuring roughly 1-2.2 cm3 were kept in RNAlater solution and stored at -80 degrees C until use. Termini included, the CDR3 measures 17 amino acids. The entry retains the CDR3 DNA only, 51 bases that are in frame from base 1. V is pared back by 0 bases and J by 6 bases, with 18 bases lying between the germline termini. The paper's findings and limits, for the study overall: Neither the sequencing platform nor unique molecular identifiers are named or mentioned anywhere in the methods. Younger patients had significantly higher TCR diversity, and higher tumor TCR diversity was associated with shorter overall and disease-free survival. In normal lung, the top 100 clones accounted for a significantly larger cumulative share of the repertoire than in tumor tissue. The cohort had only around 14 patients, and the authors noted that larger samples and more detailed clinical data are needed. TCR diversity (inverse Simpson) was significantly higher in tumor than in normal lung tissue (about 400 vs 150, P = 0.0075, Mann-Whitney U test). Peripheral blood was not sequenced, so blood TCRbeta repertoires were not examined in the lung cancer patients of the study.

Library creation used multiplex PCR. Sequencing was performed on an Illumina HiSeq 2500. TCRbeta libraries were constructed through three rounds of nested PCR with primers (Table S4) according to protocols adapted from ARM-PCR. Before sequencing, PCR products in the 200-500 bp range were cut out of the gel and cleaned up using the QIAquick gel extraction kit. From the authors' description of their analysis: Trimmomatic was used to clean the reads, FLASH was used to merge the reads into complete CDR3 sequences, and MiTCR was used to assign the reads to V(D)J germline segments. Clonal diversity was computed as the inverse Simpson's index with VDJtools. In-frame sequences lacking a premature stop codon were counted as productive reads. The public reads were reanalyzed by TCRdb: fastp trimming at Q25, MiXCR alignment, in-frame beta chains only. Every distinct CDR3 protein forms one entry, paired with its most common genes and DNA. In this record, the V and J calls reflect TCRdb's handling and not the investigators' own analysis. This sample gives over 100,000 distinct CDR3 sequences in total; 60% to 65% of them show up just once. The ten largest clones add up to 19% of the sample.

The receptor comes from a man aged 55 to 70 with non-small cell lung cancer. Material for sequencing was distant non-tumor lung tissue. The chain couples TRBV12-3 or TRBV12-4 to TRBJ2-1, and TRBD2 may be the D gene, going by 6 matching bases. The DNA is TGTGCCAGCAGTTTAGCGAGGGGACTGAACCGGAGCAATGAGCAGTTCTAC. It translates to CASSLARGLNRSNEQFY.